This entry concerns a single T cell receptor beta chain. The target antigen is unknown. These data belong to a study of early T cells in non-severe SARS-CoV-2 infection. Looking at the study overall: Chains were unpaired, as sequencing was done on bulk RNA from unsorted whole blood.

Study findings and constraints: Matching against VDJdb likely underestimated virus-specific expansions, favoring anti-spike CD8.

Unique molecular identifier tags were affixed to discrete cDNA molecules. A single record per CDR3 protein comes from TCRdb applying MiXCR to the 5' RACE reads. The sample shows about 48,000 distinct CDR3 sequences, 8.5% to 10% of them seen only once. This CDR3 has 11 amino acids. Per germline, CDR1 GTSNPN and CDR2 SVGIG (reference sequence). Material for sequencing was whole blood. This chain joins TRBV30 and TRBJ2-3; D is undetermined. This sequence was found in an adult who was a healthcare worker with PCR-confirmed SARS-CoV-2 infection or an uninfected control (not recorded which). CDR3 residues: CCLGSDNTQYF. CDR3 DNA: TGTTGTCTTGGCTCAGACAATACGCAGTATTTT.